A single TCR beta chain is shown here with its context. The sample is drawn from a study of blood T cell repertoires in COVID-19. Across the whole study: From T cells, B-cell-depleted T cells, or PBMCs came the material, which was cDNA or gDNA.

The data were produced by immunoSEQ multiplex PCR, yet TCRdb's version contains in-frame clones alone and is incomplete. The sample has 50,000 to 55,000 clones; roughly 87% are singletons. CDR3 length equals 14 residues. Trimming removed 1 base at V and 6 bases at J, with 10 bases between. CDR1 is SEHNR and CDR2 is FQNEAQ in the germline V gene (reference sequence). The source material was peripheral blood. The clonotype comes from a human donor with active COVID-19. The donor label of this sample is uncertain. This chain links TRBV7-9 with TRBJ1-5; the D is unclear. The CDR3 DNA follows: TGTGCCAGCAGCTTAGGTGGCGGTGGTCAGCCCCAGCATTTT. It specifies CASSLGGGGQPQHF.